A single sample gave rise to the 6 T cell receptor beta chains below, sequenced in a study of beta chain features in type 1 diabetes. General observations from the study: There was a moderate but significant shortening of TCRB CDR3s in all four CD4+ subsets of Type 1 diabetes patients.

These receptors have no known antigen. Isolated RNA was reverse transcribed in full, so expressed TCRB transcripts were sequenced. TCRdb's copy holds only in-frame clones and misses some; the assay was immunoSEQ multiplex PCR. This table has 53,000 or so clones, 63% appearing once. Source material: stem cell memory CD4+ T cells from blood. These receptor sequences come from a woman in her twenties or thirties with type 1 diabetes.

The V and J genes are TRBV6-1 and TRBJ1-1, with D possibly being TRBD1 (6 bases). The CDR3 consists of 17 residues. The germline V gene encodes CDR1 MNHNS and CDR2 SASEGT. V lost 2 bases, J lost 0 bases, and 16 bases lay in between. In DNA, the CDR3 is TGTGCCAGCAGTGAATTTGGGGGCAGCTCAATGAACACTGAAGCTTTCTTT. Residues: CASSEFGGSSMNTEAFF.

This clone showed up just a few times. This chain links TRBV27 with TRBJ1-1; the D gene is possibly TRBD1 (6 bases). Between the trimmed V and J ends, which lost 3 bases and 4 bases, there was a span of 12 bases. Germline CDR1 is MNHEY and CDR2 is SMNVEV (reference sequence). This CDR3 is 14 amino acids long. In DNA, the CDR3 is TGTGCCAGCAGTTTGCGGGGGGCCGGCACTGAAGCTTTCTTT. It translates to CASSLRGAGTEAFF.

This rearrangement joins TRBV23-1 to TRBJ2-5; TRBD2 matches at 8 bases. The J call may be incorrect, as the DNA end agrees better with TRBJ2-7. TRBV23-1 is known as an ORF, though its function is uncertain. This CDR3 has 19 amino acids. CDR3: CASSLLGQPGLAVKNEQYF. In DNA form, the CDR3 reads TGCGCCAGCAGTCTCTTGGGACAACCTGGACTAGCTGTTAAGAACGAGCAGTACTTC.

As concerns this clone: Relative to the germline gene, one junction end is altered; a read error may explain this. The chain is built from TRBV18 and TRBJ1-2, with D perhaps TRBD1 (6 bases). The CDR3 extends over 13 amino acids. Germline CDR1 and CDR2: KGHSH and LQKENI. CDR3 region: CASSPQDRPPGAF. The CDR3 nucleotides read TGTGCCAGCTCACCACAAGACAGGCCGCCAGGGGCCTTC.

This clone was detected only a few times. The rearrangement uses TRBV18 and TRBJ2-7, with D perhaps TRBD2 (6 bases). The CDR3 totals 13 residues. Per germline, CDR1 KGHSH and CDR2 LQKENI. V was shortened by 4 bases and J by 3 bases, with 10 bases between the two germline ends. CDR3: CASSLGLLYEQYF. The CDR3 bases are TGTGCCAGCTCACTGGGACTCCTCTACGAGCAGTACTTC.

This clone was observed a single time. V usage is TRBV19 and J usage is TRBJ2-7; D perhaps matches TRBD2 (6 bases). Trimming took 5 bases from V and 3 from J, leaving 11 bases between them. The CDR3 has 13 residues. The germline CDR1 and CDR2 sequences are LNHDA and SQIVND (reference sequence). Here the CDR3 reads CASSPTGVYEQYF. CDR3 coding DNA: TGTGCCAGTAGTCCGACGGGAGTCTACGAGCAGTACTTC.